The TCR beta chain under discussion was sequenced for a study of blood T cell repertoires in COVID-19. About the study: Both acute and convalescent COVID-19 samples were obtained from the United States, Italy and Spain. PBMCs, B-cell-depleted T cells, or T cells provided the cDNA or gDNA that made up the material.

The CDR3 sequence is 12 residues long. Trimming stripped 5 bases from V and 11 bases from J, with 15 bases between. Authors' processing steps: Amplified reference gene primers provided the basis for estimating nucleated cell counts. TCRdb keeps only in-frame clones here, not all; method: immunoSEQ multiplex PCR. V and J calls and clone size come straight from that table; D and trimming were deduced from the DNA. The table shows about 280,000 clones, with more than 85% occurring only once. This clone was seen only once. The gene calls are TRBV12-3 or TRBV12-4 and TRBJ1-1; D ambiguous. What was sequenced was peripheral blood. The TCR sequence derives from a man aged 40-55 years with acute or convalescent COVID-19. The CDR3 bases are TGTGCCAGCAGTCCTAACAGCAGAAGGGCTTTCTTT. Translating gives CASSPNSRRAFF.